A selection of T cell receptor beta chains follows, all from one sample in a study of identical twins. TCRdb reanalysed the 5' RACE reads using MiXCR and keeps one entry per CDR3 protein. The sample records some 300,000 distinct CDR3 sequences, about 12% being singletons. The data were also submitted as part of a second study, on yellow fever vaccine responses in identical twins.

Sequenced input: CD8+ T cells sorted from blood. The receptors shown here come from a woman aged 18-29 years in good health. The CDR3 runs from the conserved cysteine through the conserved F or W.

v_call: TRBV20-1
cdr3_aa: CSATGRATNYGYTF

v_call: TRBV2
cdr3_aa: CASSDDEQYF

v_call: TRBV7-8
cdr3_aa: CASGRGAGELFF

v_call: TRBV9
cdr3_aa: CASSPGGGLAVETQYF

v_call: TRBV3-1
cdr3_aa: CASSQEAPNANTGELFF

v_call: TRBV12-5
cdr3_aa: CASGPGTANNEQFF

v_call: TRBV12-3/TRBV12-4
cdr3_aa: CASISDWDRDRSITGELFF

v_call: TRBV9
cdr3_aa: CASSVAGSNNEQFF

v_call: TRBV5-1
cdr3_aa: CASSSSLVGQETQYF

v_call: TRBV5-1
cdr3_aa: CASSLVGQDYEQYF

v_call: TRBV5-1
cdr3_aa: CASSLNKAGATRTGELFF

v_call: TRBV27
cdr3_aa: CASSNVKTGGSYNEQFF

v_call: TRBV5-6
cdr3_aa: CASSLTSGGATETQYF

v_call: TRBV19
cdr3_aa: CASSGQVEQFF

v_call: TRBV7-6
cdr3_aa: CASSEGGGGNIQYF

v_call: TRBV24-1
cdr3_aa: CATSDTGELETQYF

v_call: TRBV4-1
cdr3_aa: CASSQVTGPQETQYF

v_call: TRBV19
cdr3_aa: CASSILAGGNNEQFF

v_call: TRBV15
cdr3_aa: CATSRKQGAINEKLFF

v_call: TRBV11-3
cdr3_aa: CASSPSGTGRNEQYF

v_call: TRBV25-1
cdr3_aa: CASRLTDSSYEQYF

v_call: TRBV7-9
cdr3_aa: CASNLGSTEAFF

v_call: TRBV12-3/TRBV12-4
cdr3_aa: CASSSGVEQYF

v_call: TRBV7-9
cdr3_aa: CASSFPGDSAYGYTF

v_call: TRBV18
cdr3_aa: CASSIDLDRPFTANEKLFF

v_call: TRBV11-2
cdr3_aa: CASSLGTGFGNQPQHF

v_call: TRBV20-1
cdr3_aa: CSARDVDKTQYF

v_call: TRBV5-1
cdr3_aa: CASSLLGLVGETQYF

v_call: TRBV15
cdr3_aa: CATSRERGLAKNIQYF

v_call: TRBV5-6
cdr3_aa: CASSPGQGNYEQYF

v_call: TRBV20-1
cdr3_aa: CSATPTSSYNEQFF